The clone carrying this T cell receptor (beta chain) was detected once. These data belong to a study of Tregs in tolerant kidney transplant recipients. The germline CDR1 and CDR2 sequences are LGHNT and FRNRAP. This CDR3 region has 17 residues. Mixed chimerism was transient after nonmyeloablative marrow transplants from related graft donors. TCRdb's copy holds only in-frame clones and misses some; the assay was immunoSEQ multiplex PCR. The table lists 75,000 to 100,000 clones, 93% of them singletons, with 1.6% in the top ten. The sample consisted of CD4+ T cells from blood (PBMCs), taken 12 months after the transplant. The V and J genes are TRBV12-5 and TRBJ2-5, with D tentatively TRBD2 (5 bases). TRBJ2-7 matches the DNA end more closely, so the J call is doubtful. The source of this sequence is a human patient who received a combined kidney and bone marrow transplant. A subset of T cells may come from the graft donor. For the CDR3, the DNA is TGTGCTAGTGGTTTGGCAACCGGGGAGCGGTTTTACTACGAGCAGTACTTC. Its protein product is CASGLATGERFYYEQYF.